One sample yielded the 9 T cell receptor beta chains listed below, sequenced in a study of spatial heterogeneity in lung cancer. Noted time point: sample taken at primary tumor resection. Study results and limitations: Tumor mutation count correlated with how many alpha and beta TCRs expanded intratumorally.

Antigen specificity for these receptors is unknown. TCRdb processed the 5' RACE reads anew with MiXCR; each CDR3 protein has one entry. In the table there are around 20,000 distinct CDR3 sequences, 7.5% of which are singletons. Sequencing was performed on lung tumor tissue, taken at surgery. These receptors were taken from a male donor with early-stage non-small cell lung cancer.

DNA for the CDR3: TGTGCCAGCAGCTTAGGACAGGGAGATCAGCCCCAGCATTTT. Translated: CASSLGQGDQPQHF. The chain uses TRBV5-6 and TRBJ1-5; 8 nucleotides line up with TRBD1. Looked up from germline, CDR1 is SGHDT and CDR2 is YYEEEE. CDR3 length: 14 residues. V gave up 2 bases and J gave up 5 bases; unmatched junction bases: 3.

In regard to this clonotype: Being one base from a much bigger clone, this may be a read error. The chain's CDR3 is CARSYSGTEPYEQYF. The CDR3 region has the DNA TGTGCCAGAAGTTACTCCGGGACGGAGCCCTACGAGCAGTACTTC. V is TRBV6-5 and J is TRBJ2-7; D might be TRBD1 or TRBD2, each matching 5 bases. Germline V lookup: CDR1 MNHEY, CDR2 SVGAGI. This CDR3 region has 15 residues.

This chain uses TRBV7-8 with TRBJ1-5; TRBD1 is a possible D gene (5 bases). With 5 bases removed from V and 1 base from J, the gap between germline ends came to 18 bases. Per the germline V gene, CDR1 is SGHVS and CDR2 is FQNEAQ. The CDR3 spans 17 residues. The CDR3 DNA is TGTGCCAGCAGCCCACGAACGGCGTGGGGGAGCAATCAGCCCCAGCATTTT. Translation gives CASSPRTAWGSNQPQHF.

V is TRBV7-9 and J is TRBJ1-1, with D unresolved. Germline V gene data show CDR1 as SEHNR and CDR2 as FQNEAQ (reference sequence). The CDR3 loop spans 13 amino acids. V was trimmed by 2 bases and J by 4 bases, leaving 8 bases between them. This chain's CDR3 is CASSLNRGTEAFF. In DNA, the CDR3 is TGTGCCAGCAGCTTAAACCGTGGCACTGAAGCTTTCTTT.

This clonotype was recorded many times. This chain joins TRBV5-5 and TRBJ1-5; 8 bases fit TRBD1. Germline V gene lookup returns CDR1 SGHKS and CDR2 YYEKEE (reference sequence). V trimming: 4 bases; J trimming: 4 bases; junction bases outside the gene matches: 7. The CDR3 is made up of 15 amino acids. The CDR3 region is CASSEDRDRNQPQHF. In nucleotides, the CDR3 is TGTGCCAGCAGCGAGGACAGGGACCGTAATCAGCCCCAGCATTTT.

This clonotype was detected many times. CDR3 in amino acids: CASTLGQTSTEAFF. The CDR3 DNA follows: TGTGCCAGCACCCTGGGACAGACTTCGACTGAAGCTTTCTTT. The rearrangement uses TRBV2 and TRBJ1-1; 7 bases agree with TRBD1. The germline V gene encodes CDR1 SNHLY and CDR2 FYNNEI. The CDR3 contains 14 residues. V lost 7 bases and J lost 5; bases outside the gene matches: 10.

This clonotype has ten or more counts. CDR3 loop: CASSKGDTEAFF. The CDR3, as DNA: TGCGCCAGCAGCAAGGGGGATACTGAAGCTTTCTTT. The rearrangement uses TRBV5-1 and TRBJ1-1; tentatively, D is TRBD1 (6 bases). CDR3 size: 12 residues. The V gene lost 4 bases and the J gene lost 5 bases, with 9 bases spanning the gap. Germline CDR1 and CDR2: SGHRS and YFSETQ.

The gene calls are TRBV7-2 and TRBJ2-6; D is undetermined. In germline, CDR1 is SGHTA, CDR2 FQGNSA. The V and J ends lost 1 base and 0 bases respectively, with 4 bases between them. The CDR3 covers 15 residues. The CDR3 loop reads CASSLGSSGANVLTF. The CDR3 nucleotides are TGTGCCAGCAGCTTAGGGAGCTCTGGGGCCAACGTCCTGACTTTC.

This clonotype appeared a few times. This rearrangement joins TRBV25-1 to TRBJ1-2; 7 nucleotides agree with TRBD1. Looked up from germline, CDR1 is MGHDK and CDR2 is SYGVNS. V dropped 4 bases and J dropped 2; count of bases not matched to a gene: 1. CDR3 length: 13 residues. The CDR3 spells CASSVQGNYGYTF. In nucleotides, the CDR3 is TGTGCCAGCAGTGTACAGGGGAACTATGGCTACACCTTC.